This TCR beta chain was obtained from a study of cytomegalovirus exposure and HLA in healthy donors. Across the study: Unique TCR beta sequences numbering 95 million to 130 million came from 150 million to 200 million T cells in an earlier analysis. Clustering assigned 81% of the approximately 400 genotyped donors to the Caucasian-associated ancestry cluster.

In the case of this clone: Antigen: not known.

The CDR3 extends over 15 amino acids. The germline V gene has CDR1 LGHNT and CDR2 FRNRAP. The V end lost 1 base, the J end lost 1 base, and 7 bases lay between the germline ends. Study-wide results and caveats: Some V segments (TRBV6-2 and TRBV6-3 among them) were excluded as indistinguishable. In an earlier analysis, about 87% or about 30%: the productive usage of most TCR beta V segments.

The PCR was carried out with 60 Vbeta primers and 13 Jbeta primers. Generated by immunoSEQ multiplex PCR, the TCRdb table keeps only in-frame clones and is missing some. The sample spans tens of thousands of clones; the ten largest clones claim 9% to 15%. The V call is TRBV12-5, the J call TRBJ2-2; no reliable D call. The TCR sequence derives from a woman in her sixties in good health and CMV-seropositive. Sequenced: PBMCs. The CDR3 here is CASGLGQMNTGELFF. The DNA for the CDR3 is TGTGCTAGTGGTTTGGGGCAAATGAACACCGGGGAGCTGTTTTTT.